Listed below are T cell receptor beta chains from one sample, sequenced in a study of CD8 T cells in ankylosing spondylitis. A single record per CDR3 protein comes from TCRdb applying MiXCR to the 5' RACE reads. The profile shows around 180,000 distinct CDR3 sequences, 10% to 15% of them singletons. Sequenced material: blood, either unsorted or a sorted T cell fraction (not recorded which). Receptors originate from a female donor with ankylosing spondylitis or in good health (not recorded which). CDR3s include the opening cysteine and the closing phenylalanine or tryptophan. A D gene is named only where the DNA matches it firmly. Only some rows state a clone size, as once, few, many or a class for expanded clones.

abundance	v_gene	j_gene	d_gene	CDR3nt	CDR3aa
many	TRBV4-3	TRBJ1-1	.	TGCGCCAGCAGCCAAGTTCCAGGGGAGTACACTGAAGCTTTCTTT	CASSQVPGEYTEAFF
.	TRBV4-3	TRBJ2-5	TRBD1	TGCGCCAGCAGCCAAGAAGTCGGCGGGCAGGGGGCCCTGCTCCAGTACTTC	CASSQEVGGQGALLQYF
many	TRBV7-8	TRBJ2-3	.	TGTGCCAGCAGCTTAGTTGGCGGCCCCACAGATACGCAGTATTTT	CASSLVGGPTDTQYF
few	TRBV12-3/TRBV12-4	TRBJ1-4	.	TGTGCCAGCAGTTTCAACTGGGACCTTAATGAAAAACTGTTTTTT	CASSFNWDLNEKLFF
.	TRBV6-2/TRBV6-3	TRBJ2-7	.	TGTGCCAGCACCCGGACAGCCTACGAGCAGTACTTC	CASTRTAYEQYF
many	TRBV7-8	TRBJ1-3	.	TGTGCCAGCAGTTGGGCGGAAAGCTCTGGAAACACCATATATTTT	CASSWAESSGNTIYF
.	TRBV5-1	TRBJ2-7	TRBD1	TGCGCCAGCAGCCGAACAGGGGATAATCCCGAGCAGTACTTC	CASSRTGDNPEQYF
many	TRBV6-5	TRBJ2-7	.	TGTGCCAGCATCGGGGGCGACGAGCAGTACTTC	CASIGGDEQYF
many	TRBV5-1	TRBJ1-4	TRBD1	TGCGCCAGCAGCCCGGGACAGGTGTGGACAACTAATGAAAAACTGTTTTTT	CASSPGQVWTTNEKLFF
.	TRBV2	TRBJ2-1	.	TGTGCCAGCAGTGACTGGGGCTCCTACAATGAGCAGTTCTTC	CASSDWGSYNEQFF
.	TRBV5-1	TRBJ1-6	.	TGCGCCAGCAGCGAGGGGGATAATTCACCCCTCCACTTT	CASSEGDNSPLHF
few	TRBV20-1	TRBJ2-3	TRBD2	TGCAGTGCTAGAGGTAGCGGGAGGGTAGCGCGCACAGATACGCAGTATTTT	CSARGSGRVARTDTQYF
.	TRBV6-2/TRBV6-3	TRBJ2-1	.	TGTGCCAGCACCCGTCAGCTTGGGACCTACAATGAGCAGTTCTTC	CASTRQLGTYNEQFF
.	TRBV6-1	TRBJ1-3	TRBD1	TGTGCCAGCACCCAAGCCCAGGGGGTCGGGTCTGGAAACACCATATATTTT	CASTQAQGVGSGNTIYF
.	TRBV7-2	TRBJ2-4	.	TGTGCCAGCAGCTTTACGCTAGCCAAAAACATTCAGTACTTC	CASSFTLAKNIQYF
.	TRBV12-3/TRBV12-4	TRBJ2-1	.	TGTGCCAGCAGTCCGCCTCGCCTCTACAATGAGCAGTTCTTC	CASSPPRLYNEQFF
.	TRBV6-2/TRBV6-3	TRBJ2-1	TRBD2	TGCGCAGTTACTACTAGCGGGGCCTACAATGAGCAGTTCTTC	CAVTTSGAYNEQFF
many	TRBV28	TRBJ2-5	.	TGTGCCAGCAGGGAGACTACCAATCAAGAGACCCAGTACTTC	CASRETTNQETQYF
few	TRBV11-2	TRBJ2-1	.	TGTGCCAGCAGCTTAGTTCGGGACAATGAGCAGTTCTTC	CASSLVRDNEQFF
.	TRBV6-2/TRBV6-3	TRBJ2-2	.	TGTACCAGCAGTTTCCCCGGGGAGCTGTTTTTT	CTSSFPGELFF
many	TRBV24-1	TRBJ2-1	TRBD2	TGTGCCACCAGTGATATTGGACTAGCGGGAGGGAATGAGCAGTTCTTC	CATSDIGLAGGNEQFF
few	TRBV19	TRBJ2-7	TRBD2	TGTGCCAGTAGTATTCGGCTAGCGGCTTCCTACGAGCAGTACTTC	CASSIRLAASYEQYF
.	TRBV7-2	TRBJ2-1	.	TGTGCCAGCAGCTTAATTTCGGGGGTAACGCACAATGAGCAGTTCTTC	CASSLISGVTHNEQFF
many	TRBV25-1	TRBJ1-3	.	TGTGCCAGCAGGAAGGGAAGCTCTGGAAACACCATATATTTT	CASRKGSSGNTIYF
.	TRBV5-1	TRBJ2-2	.	TGCGCCAGCAGCTTGGGGCCGCCGGGACCCGGGCCATCCGGGGAGCTGTTTTTT	CASSLGPPGPGPSGELFF
few	TRBV7-8	TRBJ2-7	.	TGTGCCAGCAGCTTCCGGGACTCCCCCTACGAGCAGTACTTC	CASSFRDSPYEQYF
many	TRBV12-3/TRBV12-4	TRBJ2-2	.	TGTGCCAGCAGTCCCCAAGGGCCAGGGAACACCGGGGAGCTGTTTTTT	CASSPQGPGNTGELFF
.	TRBV20-1	TRBJ1-6	TRBD1	TGCAGTGCTACTGGACAGGGAGGGACTAATAATTCACCCCTCCACTTT	CSATGQGGTNNSPLHF
many	TRBV24-1	TRBJ2-1	TRBD2	TGTGCCACCAGTCCCGCGGGAGCTCCCTACAATGAGCAGTTCTTC	CATSPAGAPYNEQFF
few	TRBV5-1	TRBJ2-4	.	TGCGCCAGCAGCAGGGGAGAGGGAGTTGCCGCCTTC	CASSRGEGVAAF
many	TRBV9	TRBJ1-6	.	TGTGCCAGCAGCCCACCGGGAAATTCACCCCTCCACTTT	CASSPPGNSPLHF
many	TRBV29-1	TRBJ2-1	TRBD2	TGCAGCCACCGGACTAGCGGGAGTAATGAGCAGTTCTTC	CSHRTSGSNEQFF
.	TRBV3-1	TRBJ2-7	TRBD2	TGTGCCACCTGCCAAGATCCTAGCGGGAGCTACGAGCAGTACTTC	CATCQDPSGSYEQYF
.	TRBV27	TRBJ2-7	TRBD1	TGTGCCAGCATCCGACAGGGTGGTGAGCGAGAGCAGTACTTC	CASIRQGGEREQYF
many	TRBV4-3	TRBJ2-1	.	TGCGCCAGCAGCCTCGCTAGGGGGACACCACGAGGGTATGAGCAGTTCTTC	CASSLARGTPRGYEQFF
many	TRBV5-1	TRBJ1-1	TRBD1	TGCGCCAGCAGCTTGTCCACAGGGGGGAACACTGAAGCTTTCTTT	CASSLSTGGNTEAFF
many	TRBV5-1	TRBJ2-5	.	TGCGCCAGCAGCTTGACCGTGGCCAAAGAGACCCAGTACTTC	CASSLTVAKETQYF
many	TRBV20-1	TRBJ2-5	.	TGCAGTGCTAGACAGGGAGGAGAGACCCAGTACTTC	CSARQGGETQYF
.	TRBV3-1	TRBJ2-1	TRBD2	TGTGCCACCTCCCGCTTTAACGGGAGGGTCCATGAGCAGTTCTTC	CATSRFNGRVHEQFF
many	TRBV2	TRBJ2-3	TRBD1	TGTGCCAGCAGTCTCGTAGGGACAGGGGCAGATACGCAGTATTTT	CASSLVGTGADTQYF
.	TRBV7-2	TRBJ1-1	.	TGTGCCAGCAGCTTAGTATGGCGGGGGGACACTGAAGCTTTCTTT	CASSLVWRGDTEAFF
.	TRBV28	TRBJ2-1	.	TGTGCCAGCAGCTCCTATACCTACAATGAGCAGTTCTTC	CASSSYTYNEQFF
many	TRBV12-3/TRBV12-4	TRBJ2-1	TRBD2	TGTGCCAGCAGTTTAGTAGGTAGCGCGGGAGACCCCTACAATGAGCAGTTCTTC	CASSLVGSAGDPYNEQFF
many	TRBV20-1	TRBJ2-3	.	TGCAGTGCTAGTCTTGGGACTAGCACAGATACGCAGTATTTT	CSASLGTSTDTQYF
.	TRBV29-1	TRBJ2-1	TRBD1	TGCAGCGTTCCTGCGGGGACAGGGGTCTACAATGAGCAGTTCTTC	CSVPAGTGVYNEQFF
many	TRBV20-1	TRBJ1-2	TRBD1	TGCAGTGCTAGGGGACAGGGGAGCGGCTACACCTTC	CSARGQGSGYTF
.	TRBV18	TRBJ1-6	TRBD1	TGTGCCAGCTCATCCGGACAGGGACGGTCACCCCTCCACTTT	CASSSGQGRSPLHF
.	TRBV7-2	TRBJ2-7	TRBD1	TGTGCCAGCAGCTTCAACAGGGGGCGATACGAGCAGTACTTC	CASSFNRGRYEQYF
many	TRBV5-6	TRBJ1-4	.	TGTGCCAGCAGCTTGGACGCAGGGAGGGGCGAAAAACTGTTTTTT	CASSLDAGRGEKLFF
many	TRBV7-9	TRBJ2-2	.	TGTGCCAGCAGCCAACAAGGGGGGCTATCCAACACCGGGGAGCTGTTTTTT	CASSQQGGLSNTGELFF
many	TRBV7-2	TRBJ1-5	.	TGTGCCAGCAGCCCAGGACGGTTAGAGGGACAGCCCCAGCATTTT	CASSPGRLEGQPQHF
few	TRBV30	TRBJ1-1	.	TGTGCCTGGTCCGGGGGGAAAACTGAAGCTTTCTTT	CAWSGGKTEAFF